The entry below gives a single T cell receptor (beta chain) sequence along with its context. Antigen specificity is unknown. The entry originates in a study of blood T cells in healthy people across ages. Whole-study results and caveats: PBMCs that were unsorted prevented a conclusive naive versus antigen-experienced comparison.

The authors ran a second PCR of roughly 7 to 11 cycles using a sample-barcoded 5' primer and a J-beta primer mix. Every molecule of cDNA carried a tag from a template-switch adaptor with 12 random nucleotides. Each sample yielded at least 2.5 million CDR3-containing paired-end reads. TCRdb reprocessed the 5' RACE reads via MiXCR and lists one record per CDR3 protein. Altogether hundreds of thousands of distinct CDR3 sequences are present, roughly 50% being singletons, with the ten largest covering around a third. The trim removed 6 bases at V and 11 bases at J, leaving 15 bases unmatched. The germline gives CDR1 MGHRA, CDR2 YSYEKL. The CDR3 has 15 residues.

The V gene is TRBV4-1, the J gene TRBJ2-5; 10 nucleotides align to TRBD2. The sequence came from a woman between 55 and 75 years old in good health. Material: blood. The CDR3 bases are TGCGCCAGCAGTCCTAGCGGGAGCGGGAACAATGAGCAGTACTTC. This sequence encodes CASSPSGSGNNEQYF.